A single sample gave rise to the 25 T cell receptor beta chains below, sequenced in a study of blood T cells in healthy people across ages. The authors ran a second PCR of roughly 6 to 11 cycles using a sample-barcoded 5' primer and a J-beta primer mix. TCRdb redid the calling of the 5' RACE reads with MiXCR, one entry per CDR3 protein. The data hold about 800,000 distinct CDR3 sequences, with roughly 50% observed a single time. Sequencing was done on a sample of blood. Source of these receptors: a man aged 25 to 45 in good health.

This clonotype was recorded only once. V is TRBV6-5 and J is TRBJ2-7; a possible D gene is TRBD1 (6 bases). The CDR3 runs to 15 residues. Trimming took off 6 bases at V and 2 bases at J, with 17 bases between the two ends. Germline V gene sequence: CDR1 MNHEY, CDR2 SVGAGI. The CDR3 DNA sequence: TGTGCCAGCAGGTCGTTCCGCAGGGGCACCTACGAGCAGTACTTC. Amino acid sequence: CASRSFRRGTYEQYF.

This clonotype was seen only a few times. The chain links TRBV20-1 to TRBJ2-7; 7 nucleotides match TRBD2. The V segment lost 6 bases and the J segment 0 bases; nucleotides outside the gene matches: 8. CDR1 is DFQATT and CDR2 is SNEGSKA in the germline V gene (reference sequence). CDR3 size: 14 residues. CDR3 coding DNA: TGCAGTGCGGAGGGCGGGGGAAGCTCCTACGAGCAGTACTTC. Translation gives CSAEGGGSSYEQYF.

Here the CDR3 reads CASSQKAGVGEQFF. The CDR3 nucleotides read TGCGCCAGCAGCCAGAAAGCGGGAGTTGGTGAGCAGTTCTTC. This chain joins TRBV4-3 and TRBJ2-1, with TRBD2 identical over 8 bases. Trimming at V came to 3 bases and at J to 9 bases, leaving 7 bases not matched to a gene. Looked up from germline, CDR1 is LGHNA and CDR2 is YSLEER. There are 14 residues in the CDR3.

The chain carries TRBV3-1 and TRBJ2-7; 16 bases match TRBD2. This CDR3 comprises 16 residues. Germline V gene sequence: CDR1 LGHDT, CDR2 YNNKEL (reference sequence). After removal of 1 base from V and 8 bases from J, the junction contained 5 bases not matched to a gene. The CDR3 reads CASSQAGTSGRVQQYF. The CDR3 DNA follows: TGTGCCAGCAGCCAAGCCGGGACTAGCGGGAGGGTCCAGCAGTACTTC.

This clonotype was seen more than once but under ten times. This chain connects TRBV2 to TRBJ2-7; D remains unclear. Germline CDR1 reads SNHLY; CDR2 reads FYNNEI. Trimming left V 9 bases short and J 4 bases short, with 19 bases between. The CDR3 consists of 14 residues. The CDR3 loop is CARQKPASIYEQYF. In DNA, the CDR3 is TGTGCCAGACAAAAACCCGCAAGTATTTACGAGCAGTACTTC.

The chain couples TRBV7-9 to TRBJ1-2; D gene ambiguous. V lost 5 bases and J 6 bases, leaving 19 bases between the germline ends. The CDR3 totals 15 residues. From germline, CDR1 is SEHNR and CDR2 FQNEAQ (reference sequence). The CDR3 bases are TGTGCCAGCAGCCTAATTTCCGGGGAGAGGGATGGCTACACCTTC. This sequence encodes CASSLISGERDGYTF.

This sequence joins TRBV10-2 and TRBJ1-5, with a possible D match to TRBD1 (6 bases). The CDR3 is 15 residues long. The germline CDR1 and CDR2 sequences are WSHSY and SAAADI. V was cut by 6 bases and J by 4 bases, with 16 bases left in between. The CDR3 DNA reads TGCGCCAGCAGCCACACAGGGAGAGAGAATCAGCCCCAGCATTTT. Translated: CASSHTGRENQPQHF.

This rearrangement joins TRBV19 to TRBJ2-7; D is perhaps TRBD1 (6 bases). Germline lookup yields CDR1 LNHDA and CDR2 SQIVND (reference sequence). The V and J ends lost 3 bases and 2 bases respectively, with 14 bases between them. The CDR3 is 15 residues long. CDR3 protein: CASSISVTGTYEQYF. The CDR3 DNA reads as TGTGCCAGTAGTATCTCGGTGACAGGCACCTACGAGCAGTACTTC.

This clonotype appeared a few times. The J gene is TRBJ2-3, the V gene TRBV7-2; 7 bases map to TRBD2. Trimming took 5 bases from V and 5 from J; bases not matched to a gene: 4. CDR1 is SGHTA, CDR2 FQGNSA, per germline. The CDR3 length is 13 residues. The CDR3 DNA is TGTGCCAGCAGCCCATCGGGGGGAGATACGCAGTATTTT. Translated: CASSPSGGDTQYF.

The chain has TRBV20-1 and TRBJ2-3, with a tentative D call TRBD1 (5 bases). Germline values: CDR1 DFQATT, CDR2 SNEGSKA (reference sequence). CDR3 length: 16 amino acids. V dropped 5 bases and J dropped 2 bases, with 20 bases sitting between them. Here the CDR3 reads CSAQGPVWTVTDTQYF. The CDR3 DNA reads as TGCAGTGCTCAGGGCCCCGTTTGGACCGTCACAGATACGCAGTATTTT.

The chain uses TRBV29-1 and TRBJ2-3; TRBD1 might be the D (5 bases). Germline CDR1 reads SQVTM; CDR2 reads ANQGSEA. The ends were cut back, 2 bases at V and 5 bases at J, with 5 bases in the middle. The CDR3 runs 11 residues. This CDR3 is CSVEQGDTQYF. In nucleotides, the CDR3 is TGCAGCGTTGAACAGGGAGATACGCAGTATTTT.

The CDR3 coding sequence is TGTGCCAGCACCGGGACAGGGGTCGATAATTCACCCCTCCACTTT. Protein: CASTGTGVDNSPLHF. The chain combines TRBV7-9 with TRBJ1-6, with TRBD1 matching over 10 bases. The CDR3 has 15 amino acids. The V segment lost 7 bases and the J segment 5 bases; nucleotides outside the gene matches: 5. Per germline, CDR1 SEHNR and CDR2 FQNEAQ (reference sequence).

The CDR3 coding sequence is TGTGCCAGCAGCTTCTCGACAGGGTTTAGGACTGAAGCTTTCTTT. Translation gives CASSFSTGFRTEAFF. The chain is built from TRBV7-9 and TRBJ1-1, with 7 bases that match TRBD1. This CDR3 spans 15 amino acids. In germline, CDR1 is SEHNR, CDR2 FQNEAQ (reference sequence). V shed 3 bases, J shed 5 bases, and the junction held 9 bases outside the gene matches.

This chain joins TRBV29-1 and TRBJ1-2; no clear D gene. V dropped 3 bases and J dropped 0 bases, with 5 bases sitting between them. Germline V gene lookup returns CDR1 SQVTM and CDR2 ANQGSEA. The CDR3 length is 12 residues. This CDR3 is CSVEHSNYGYTF. CDR3 coding DNA: TGCAGCGTTGAGCACTCTAACTATGGCTACACCTTC.

This clonotype was recorded a few times. The rearrangement links TRBV5-1 to TRBJ1-1; D is unresolved. The CDR3 spans 13 residues. Germline loops: CDR1 SGHRS, CDR2 YFSETQ. V was trimmed by 3 bases and J by 12 bases, leaving 18 bases between them. The DNA for the CDR3 is TGCGCCAGCAGCTCACCGGGCCCAGAGGGATCTTTCTTT. Protein: CASSSPGPEGSFF.

The chain combines TRBV5-8 with TRBJ1-2; D gene uncertain. Between the trimmed V and J ends, which lost 0 bases and 3 bases, there was a span of 18 bases. This CDR3 comprises 17 residues. The germline gives CDR1 SGHTS, CDR2 YDEGEE. The CDR3 sequence is CASSLAPTVYEDYGYTF. CDR3 coding DNA: TGTGCCAGCAGCTTGGCCCCGACCGTTTATGAGGACTATGGCTACACCTTC.

This sequence joins TRBV20-1 and TRBJ1-2; TRBD1 aligns across 7 bases. This CDR3 is built from 13 residues. Germline V lookup: CDR1 DFQATT, CDR2 SNEGSKA (reference sequence). The J segment lost 4 bases and the V segment lost 4 bases, leaving 6 bases of the junction unmatched. Here the CDR3 reads CSATGQDPYGYTF. The CDR3, as DNA: TGCAGTGCTACAGGACAGGATCCCTATGGCTACACCTTC.

This clonotype was found many times. The CDR3 DNA reads as TGTGCCAGCAGCCGAAGGACAGGGGGCAGCGAGCAGTACTTC. This codes for CASSRRTGGSEQYF. The chain employs TRBV14 and TRBJ2-7, with 11 bases aligning to TRBD1. The CDR3 has 14 amino acids. The V and J ends lost 4 bases and 6 bases, in that order; junction bases with no gene match: 5. The germline gives CDR1 SGHDN, CDR2 FVKESK.

This clonotype was recorded a few times. CDR3 amino acids: CSVTSSSTDTQYF. CDR3 sequence (DNA): TGCAGCGTTACTAGTTCTAGCACAGATACGCAGTATTTT. This sequence joins TRBV29-1 and TRBJ2-3; D is perhaps TRBD2 (5 bases). The germline gives CDR1 SQVTM, CDR2 ANQGSEA. V was shortened by 5 bases and J by 0 bases, with 9 bases between the two germline ends. This CDR3 is built from 13 residues.

This clonotype was counted between two and nine times. This chain joins TRBV5-1 and TRBJ2-1; no clear D. This CDR3 contains 15 residues. V lost 0 bases to trimming and J lost 2 bases, with 9 bases between them. Looked up from germline, CDR1 is SGHRS and CDR2 is YFSETQ. The CDR3 region is CASSLEFPAYNEQFF. In nucleotides, the CDR3 is TGCGCCAGCAGCTTGGAGTTCCCGGCCTACAATGAGCAGTTCTTC.

The chain recombines TRBV27 with TRBJ2-7; 10 positions agree with TRBD2. There are 16 residues in the CDR3. CDR1 and CDR2 (germline): MNHEY, SMNVEV (reference sequence). V gave up 1 base and J gave up 3 bases; unmatched junction bases: 6. CDR3 nucleotides: TGTGCCAGCAGTTTATGGACTAGCGGAAAGATCTACGAGCAGTACTTC. Its protein product is CASSLWTSGKIYEQYF.

CDR3 nucleotide sequence: TGTGCCAGCAACGCAGGTTCACTCCATGGCGGGGAGCTGTTTTTT. The encoded protein is CASNAGSLHGGELFF. The rearrangement uses TRBV2 and TRBJ2-2; D is uncertain. Germline assignment: CDR1 SNHLY and CDR2 FYNNEI. This CDR3 comprises 15 residues. The germline V and J ends were trimmed by 7 bases and 7 bases, with 19 bases remaining between them.

DNA of the CDR3: TGTGCCACCAGCAGAGAGGTACAGGCTAACTATGGCTACACCTTC. It specifies CATSREVQANYGYTF. The chain carries TRBV15 and TRBJ1-2; weak D call: TRBD1 (5 bases). CDR3 length equals 15 residues. Trimming cost V 0 bases and J 0 bases, with 8 bases left between them. Germline V gene data show CDR1 as LNHNV and CDR2 as YYDKDF (reference sequence).

The V gene is TRBV7-2, the J gene TRBJ2-7; tentatively, D is TRBD1 (6 bases). The ends were cut back, 6 bases at V and 4 bases at J, with 16 bases in the middle. This CDR3 is built from 14 residues. From germline, CDR1 is SGHTA and CDR2 FQGNSA. The CDR3 reads CASSSTGPLYEQYF. The CDR3 DNA follows: TGTGCCAGCAGTTCGACAGGACCCTTGTACGAGCAGTACTTC.

This chain connects TRBV7-9 to TRBJ1-2; 7 positions match TRBD1. V lost 5 bases and J lost 3; bases outside the gene matches: 6. The CDR3 covers 14 residues. Germline lookup yields CDR1 SEHNR and CDR2 FQNEAQ (reference sequence). Written as DNA, the CDR3 is TGTGCCAGCAGCAACCCCGGGACAGACTATGGCTACACCTTC. Translated, it gives CASSNPGTDYGYTF.